The 9 T cell receptor beta chains reported below all come from one sample, sequenced in a study of response to subunit inactivated influenza vaccine. Via MiXCR, TCRdb re-called the RT-PCR reads, giving one row per CDR3 protein. The repertoire holds about 540,000 distinct CDR3 sequences, with around 21% as singletons. The sample was also reused in another study, on T cells expressing NK-cell markers. This second study notes: UMI-tagged 5'RACE template switching yielded the TCR beta cDNA.

Specimen: CD4+ T cells sorted from PBMCs, collected 12 days after vaccination. Source of these receptors: a man over 45 who received an inactivated influenza vaccine.

This clonotype showed up many times. The V and J genes are TRBV5-1 and TRBJ2-5, with TRBD2 matching over 14 bases. The CDR3 has 16 amino acids. Germline CDR1 is SGHRS and CDR2 is YFSETQ. Trimming took 4 bases from V and 5 from J; bases not matched to a gene: 7. DNA for the CDR3: TGCGCCAGCAGCATTGGGACTAGCGGGGGCTGGGAGACCCAGTACTTC. It specifies CASSIGTSGGWETQYF.

J is TRBJ2-1 and V is TRBV6-4; D call uncertain. This CDR3 has 15 amino acids. Germline V CDR1 and CDR2: MRHNA, SNTAGT. Trimming took 3 bases from V and 1 from J, leaving 10 bases between them. CDR3 residues: CASSEGPLSYNEQFF. The CDR3 DNA sequence: TGTGCCAGCAGTGAAGGGCCCTTATCCTACAATGAGCAGTTCTTC.

This clonotype was picked up a small number of times. The V gene is TRBV20-1, the J gene TRBJ2-7, with D perhaps matching TRBD1 (5 bases). V was shortened by 3 bases and J by 0 bases, with 15 bases between the two germline ends. The CDR3 has 15 amino acids. Germline V gene sequence: CDR1 DFQATT, CDR2 SNEGSKA (reference sequence). The DNA of the CDR3 is TGCAGTGCTAGTAGAACAGGTCGTTTCTCCTACGAGCAGTACTTC. It translates to CSASRTGRFSYEQYF.

CDR3 sequence (DNA): TGCGCCAGCAGCTTTAGCGGGAGGAACGACGAGCAGTACTTC. Translating it yields CASSFSGRNDEQYF. The chain links TRBV5-1 to TRBJ2-7, with TRBD2 matching over 10 bases. V shed 2 bases and J 5 bases; nucleotides not matched to a gene: 4. The CDR3 contains 14 residues. From germline, CDR1 is SGHRS and CDR2 YFSETQ.

The chain uses TRBV10-3 and TRBJ2-7; unclear D gene. This CDR3 is built from 13 residues. Trimming shortened V by 2 bases and J by 1 base, and 6 bases separated the two germline ends. Per the germline V gene, CDR1 is ENHRY and CDR2 is SYGVKD. Here the CDR3 reads CAISEERSYEQYF. The DNA for the CDR3 is TGTGCCATCAGTGAGGAGAGGTCCTACGAGCAGTACTTC.

This clonotype has ten or more counts. V and J are TRBV7-9 and TRBJ1-5; 7 bases are shared with TRBD1. J was trimmed by 7 bases and V by 5 bases; bases with no gene match: 8. The CDR3 runs 14 residues. Germline CDR1 SEHNR, CDR2 FQNEAQ (reference sequence). The CDR3 DNA reads as TGTGCCAGCAGCCCGACAGGGCGACGACAGCCCCAGCATTTT. Protein product: CASSPTGRRQPQHF.

The chain recombines TRBV10-3 with TRBJ2-7; D not certain. V was clipped by 3 bases and J by 0 bases, with 12 bases between them. This CDR3 is built from 15 residues. Germline V gene data show CDR1 as ENHRY and CDR2 as SYGVKD. The CDR3 DNA sequence: TGTGCCATCAGTGACGTGAAGGGTAACTCCTACGAGCAGTACTTC. This translates into CAISDVKGNSYEQYF.

This clonotype was recorded a few times. This chain joins TRBV3-1 and TRBJ1-1, with 7 bases lining up with TRBD1. The CDR3 covers 15 residues. V shed 3 bases and J 0 bases; nucleotides not matched to a gene: 4. Germline V gene lookup returns CDR1 LGHDT and CDR2 YNNKEL (reference sequence). In DNA, the CDR3 is TGTGCCAGCAGCCACCGGACAGGACTGAACACTGAAGCTTTCTTT. The encoded protein is CASSHRTGLNTEAFF.

This clonotype was seen a handful of times. V and J are TRBV12-3 or TRBV12-4 and TRBJ2-6, with D possibly matching TRBD1 (5 bases). This CDR3 has 20 amino acids. Between the trimmed V and J ends, which lost 3 bases and 0 bases, there was a span of 21 bases. The CDR3 bases are TGTGCCAGCAGTTTGGGGCCCCGGTTCCGAGTAAACTCTGGGGCCAACGTCCTGACTTTC. This sequence encodes CASSLGPRFRVNSGANVLTF.